This T cell receptor (beta chain) emerged from a study of IL-17A CD8 T cells in psoriatic arthritis synovium. Describing the broader study: The study was designed to define the phenotype, molecular profile and function of synovial IL-17A+CD8+ T cells in the pathogenesis of psoriatic arthritis. Overall study outcomes, separate from this receptor: Although some individual clones took up over 5% of the repertoire, most synovial CD8+ subsets stayed polyclonal. Morisita overlap indices above 0.8 were seen in two patients because many Tc17 clones were shared with the synovial Tc1 population. TCR sequencing covered only three patients, which the authors acknowledged as a limited sample size. Cells were obtained from synovial fluid rather than synovial tissue, because no psoriatic arthritis synovial tissue samples were available.

CD3+ T cells, isolated magnetically, got 1.5 hours of stimulation with PMA and ionomycin and were then labeled using IL-17A and IFNgamma cytokine secretion assays. Synovial fluid effusions were aspirated from actively inflamed joints of psoriatic arthritis patients. Memory CD8+ T cells in synovial fluid were sorted patient by patient into Tc17 (IL-17A+) cells, bulk memory cells and Tc1 (IL-17A-IFNgamma+) cells in order to compare their TCR repertoires. The psoriatic arthritis patients fulfilled the Classification of Psoriatic Arthritis Study Group (CASPAR) criteria. After counterstaining with viability dye plus anti-CD3, CD8, CD14 and CD4 antibodies, the cytokine-secreting cells were sorted on a BD FACSAria. In three patients with psoriatic arthritis, sorted CD8+ T cell subsets from synovial fluid were put through TCRbeta sequencing. After isolation with Lymphoprep, synovial fluid mononuclear cells were cryopreserved in liquid nitrogen until use. Cryopreservation medium contained roughly 50% fetal calf serum and about 9.5% dimethyl sulfoxide.

CDR1 and CDR2 are read off the germline V gene as SGDLS and YYNGEE. CDR3 length: 15 amino acids, cysteine to phenylalanine. Of the read, only the CDR3 DNA is kept; its 45 bases are in frame from base 1. Trimming at the junction amounts to 2 bases on V and 0 bases on J, and the germline ends lie 8 bases apart. DNA was extracted (Qiagen), and TCRbeta V-D-J rearrangements were subjected to bias-controlled amplification followed by high-throughput sequencing (immunoSEQ; Adaptive Biotech). The published analysis was carried out like this. The immunoSEQ Analyzer platform was used to analyze productive sequences at the sequence level. Clonality was computed as 1 minus Pielou's evenness, ranging from 0 (highly polyclonal) to 1 (monoclonal). Repertoire overlap between subsets was quantified with the Morisita index, from 0 (no similarity) to 1 (complete similarity). The table comes from immuneACCESS by way of TCRdb, which keeps in-frame sequences with V and J called. Part of the clones is missing from these tables; in studies checked, under half for an unresolved V gene and the rest for unknown reasons. V, J and clone size derive from that table, while D and trimming were established from the DNA sequence. Across this sample there are approximately 2,200 clones, with roughly 76% seen only once. The ten largest clones capture less than 15% of the sample.

In the case of this clone: No cognate antigen has been identified for it. Base qualities are not at hand, and no much larger clone is one base apart.

The V and J segments used are TRBV9 and TRBJ2-2; the D gene is not confidently resolved. The receptor comes from a human donor with psoriatic arthritis. The sample was IFN-gamma+ CD8+ T cells from synovial fluid. The sample's cell subset or site label is to be understood as: IL-17A-IFNgamma+ memory CD8+ (Tc1) cells. The CDR3 here reads CASSVSTANTGELFF. The DNA reads TGTGCCAGCAGCGTGAGTACGGCGAACACCGGGGAGCTGTTTTTT.